The 30 T cell receptor beta chains below all came from one sample that was sequenced in a study of technical replicates of blood from a few donors. The repertoire was sequenced with immunoSEQ multiplex PCR; TCRdb's copy has only in-frame clones and lacks some. The sample comprises 75,000 or so clones, 95% of which are singletons, and approximately 0.25% rests with the top ten. The sample taken for sequencing was T cells isolated from PBMCs. The receptors derive from a human donor in good health.

The rearrangement links TRBV5-1 to TRBJ1-6, with TRBD1 identical over 7 bases. Per germline, CDR1 SGHRS and CDR2 YFSETQ. The CDR3 covers 16 residues. With 0 bases clipped from V and 3 bases from J, the junction kept 3 bases outside the gene matches. CDR3 residues: CASSLAGTVYNSPLHF. CDR3 sequence (DNA): TGCGCCAGCAGCTTGGCCGGGACAGTCTATAATTCACCCCTCCACTTT.

The chain joins TRBV19 to TRBJ2-7; TRBD1 might be the D (6 bases). Trimming removed 3 bases at V and 1 base at J, with 13 bases between. There are 15 residues in the CDR3. Germline lookup yields CDR1 LNHDA and CDR2 SQIVND (reference sequence). CDR3 nucleotide sequence: TGTGCCAGTAGTATCGGACCCAGGGGTTCCTACGAGCAGTACTTC. Its translation: CASSIGPRGSYEQYF.

The chain has TRBV6-5 and TRBJ1-5, with D tentatively TRBD1 (5 bases). V was clipped by 2 bases and J by 7 bases, with 9 bases between them. Germline lookup yields CDR1 MNHEY and CDR2 SVGAGI. The CDR3 has 13 amino acids. The CDR3 nucleotides are TGTGCCAGCAGTTACGGGGCGTCCCAGCCCCAGCATTTT. The encoded protein is CASSYGASQPQHF.

The chain is built from TRBV5-1 and TRBJ2-3, with TRBD1 matching over 7 bases. This CDR3 is 14 amino acids long. The V gene end was trimmed by 5 bases and the J gene end by 2 bases; junction bases not matched to a gene: 5. The germline CDR1 and CDR2 sequences are SGHRS and YFSETQ. CDR3 DNA: TGCGCCAGCAGGCAGGGACAGATCACAGATACGCAGTATTTT. Protein sequence: CASRQGQITDTQYF.

The J gene is TRBJ2-6, the V gene TRBV19, with D possibly TRBD2 on 6 matching bases. Germline CDR1 LNHDA, CDR2 SQIVND (reference sequence). The CDR3 is made up of 17 amino acids. V was shortened by 2 bases and J by 3 bases, with 14 bases between the two germline ends. The CDR3 sequence: CASSISLGGSGANVLTF. The CDR3 nucleotides are TGTGCCAGTAGTATATCGCTTGGGGGGAGTGGGGCCAACGTCCTGACTTTC.

CDR3 in amino acids: CASSRDWKKETQYF. The CDR3, as DNA: TGTGCCAGCAGCCGGGACTGGAAAAAAGAGACCCAGTACTTC. This rearrangement joins TRBV6-1 to TRBJ2-5; maybe TRBD2 (6 bases). Between the trimmed V and J ends, which lost 6 bases and 3 bases, there was a span of 14 bases. Germline CDR1 and CDR2: MNHNS and SASEGT. The CDR3 sequence is 14 residues long.

The rearrangement joins TRBV10-2 to TRBJ2-7, with 7 bases aligning to TRBD1. This CDR3 region has 13 residues. V shed 6 bases and J 6 bases; nucleotides not matched to a gene: 8. CDR1 is WSHSY and CDR2 is SAAADI in the germline V gene. CDR3 residues: CASSSRQGSEQYF. CDR3 DNA sequence: TGCGCCAGCAGCTCACGACAGGGATCCGAGCAGTACTTC.

This clone was counted a single time. The V and J genes are TRBV13 and TRBJ2-7; 8 bases match TRBD2. Germline assignment: CDR1 PRHDT and CDR2 FYEKMQ (reference sequence). The CDR3 has 17 amino acids. The trim removed 6 bases at V and 2 bases at J, leaving 15 bases unmatched. The DNA for the CDR3 is TGTGCCAGCAGTCCACCTAGACTAGCGTCAGCCCCCTACGAGCAGTACTTC. The encoded protein is CASSPPRLASAPYEQYF.

This clone was observed a few times. The chain uses TRBV30 and TRBJ1-5; D unresolved. V lost 2 bases and J lost 4, with 15 bases in between. This CDR3 region has 15 residues. Germline CDR1 GTSNPN, CDR2 SVGIG (reference sequence). The CDR3 loop is CAWSLERPRNQPQHF. For the CDR3, the DNA is TGTGCCTGGAGTTTAGAGCGCCCCAGAAATCAGCCCCAGCATTTT.

The CDR3 DNA sequence: TGTGCCTGGAGTGTAGGTAGGACTAGCGGAGGGGATACGCAGTATTTT. Translation gives CAWSVGRTSGGDTQYF. The J gene is TRBJ2-3, the V gene TRBV30; TRBD2 matches 10 bases. V trimming: 0 bases; J trimming: 6 bases; junction bases outside the gene matches: 9. The CDR3 sequence is 16 residues long. The germline gives CDR1 GTSNPN, CDR2 SVGIG (reference sequence).

J is TRBJ1-2 and V is TRBV4-2; D is uncertain. The CDR3 covers 13 residues. The germline V and J ends were trimmed by 8 bases and 7 bases, with 17 bases remaining between them. Germline CDR1 is LGHNA and CDR2 is YNFKEQ. Here the CDR3 DNA reads TGTGCCAGCGCAGGTGGGGAGGCGCGTGGCTACACCTTC. This codes for CASAGGEARGYTF.

The gene calls are TRBV6-1 and TRBJ2-2; the D gene is possibly TRBD2 (5 bases). The CDR3 is 15 amino acids. V dropped 3 bases and J dropped 4 bases, with 12 bases sitting between them. Germline V lookup: CDR1 MNHNS, CDR2 SASEGT. CDR3 DNA: TGTGCCAGCAGTGAGGCCGGGATCGTCACCGGGGAGCTGTTTTTT. The encoded protein is CASSEAGIVTGELFF.

This clone is a singleton in its sample. The genes are TRBV2 and TRBJ2-7; 9 nucleotides match TRBD2. V trimming: 5 bases; J trimming: 6 bases; junction bases outside the gene matches: 5. This CDR3 is 13 amino acids long. Germline V gene lookup returns CDR1 SNHLY and CDR2 FYNNEI. CDR3 sequence reads: CASSQREVGEQYF. CDR3 sequence (DNA): TGTGCCAGCAGTCAGCGGGAGGTTGGCGAGCAGTACTTC.

This chain joins TRBV11-3 and TRBJ2-7; 7 bases are shared with TRBD1. This CDR3 comprises 15 residues. V trimming: 0 bases; J trimming: 2 bases; junction bases outside the gene matches: 4. Per the germline V gene, CDR1 is SGHNT and CDR2 is YENEEA. CDR3 loop: CASSLDPGQTYEQYF. CDR3 in DNA: TGTGCCAGCAGCTTAGACCCGGGACAGACCTACGAGCAGTACTTC.

The chain carries TRBV5-5 and TRBJ1-1; D is ambiguous. This CDR3 comprises 17 residues. Germline lookup yields CDR1 SGHKS and CDR2 YYEKEE (reference sequence). V shed 1 base and J shed 0 bases, with 16 bases lying between them. CDR3 DNA sequence: TGTGCCAGCAGCTTGTTTGTATTGGGGAGCCTGAACACTGAAGCTTTCTTT. Translating gives CASSLFVLGSLNTEAFF.

This clone appeared once. This rearrangement joins TRBV6-1 to TRBJ1-6; no definite D call. There are 15 residues in the CDR3. V lost 4 bases to trimming and J lost 7 bases, with 14 bases between them. Germline V gene lookup returns CDR1 MNHNS and CDR2 SASEGT. The CDR3 here is CASSVTWQANSPLHF. DNA of the CDR3: TGTGCCAGCAGTGTTACGTGGCAGGCAAATTCACCCCTCCACTTT.

CDR3 coding DNA: TGTGCCAGCAGTCCCAGGGTCATGAACACTGAAGCTTTCTTT. Its protein product is CASSPRVMNTEAFF. This chain uses TRBV27 with TRBJ1-1, with D maybe TRBD1 (5 bases). This CDR3 has 14 residues. The V and J ends lost 5 bases and 0 bases respectively, with 10 bases between them. Germline CDR1 and CDR2: MNHEY and SMNVEV (reference sequence).

The chain has TRBV29-1 and TRBJ1-4; no definite D call. This CDR3 contains 13 residues. The V gene lost 0 bases and the J gene lost 5 bases, with 7 bases spanning the gap. Germline CDR1 reads SQVTM; CDR2 reads ANQGSEA. CDR3 sequence (DNA): TGCAGCGTTGAAGACAGGAAAAATGAAAAACTGTTTTTT. Encoded protein: CSVEDRKNEKLFF.

This chain links TRBV29-1 with TRBJ2-1, with D perhaps TRBD2 (6 bases). The CDR3 has 15 amino acids. From germline, CDR1 is SQVTM and CDR2 ANQGSEA. V gave up 3 bases and J gave up 4 bases, with 16 bases separating them. The CDR3 is CSVEGDSRIYNEQFF. In DNA, the CDR3 is TGCAGCGTTGAGGGGGACTCCAGGATTTACAATGAGCAGTTCTTC.

The V gene is TRBV7-9, the J gene TRBJ1-3; 7 positions agree with TRBD1. V dropped 8 bases and J dropped 2; count of bases not matched to a gene: 6. The CDR3 has 14 residues. Germline CDR1 and CDR2: SEHNR and FQNEAQ (reference sequence). CDR3 sequence: CASRGGNAGNTIYF. The CDR3 bases are TGTGCCAGCCGAGGGGGCAACGCTGGAAACACCATATATTTT.

The chain employs TRBV27 and TRBJ2-7; the D gene is possibly TRBD2 (5 bases). Germline loops: CDR1 MNHEY, CDR2 SMNVEV (reference sequence). The CDR3 length is 13 residues. Between the trimmed V and J ends, which lost 3 bases and 4 bases, there was a span of 10 bases. The CDR3 region has the DNA TGTGCCAGCAGTTTCGACTACCTTTACGAGCAGTACTTC. Translated, it gives CASSFDYLYEQYF.

The gene calls are TRBV5-1 and TRBJ2-7; D not certain. The germline gives CDR1 SGHRS, CDR2 YFSETQ. Between the trimmed V and J ends, which lost 2 bases and 2 bases, there was a span of 8 bases. This CDR3 is 13 amino acids long. The CDR3 loop reads CASSFGQAYEQYF. The DNA of the CDR3 is TGCGCCAGCAGCTTCGGCCAGGCCTACGAGCAGTACTTC.

The chain combines TRBV27 with TRBJ2-7, with a tentative D call TRBD1 (6 bases). Trimming shortened V by 4 bases and J by 4 bases, and 17 bases separated the two germline ends. Germline lookup yields CDR1 MNHEY and CDR2 SMNVEV (reference sequence). The CDR3 spans 15 residues. The CDR3 protein is CASSSQTGRRYEQYF. The CDR3, as DNA: TGTGCCAGCAGTTCCCAGACAGGTCGACGTTACGAGCAGTACTTC.

J is TRBJ2-1 and V is TRBV10-3, with TRBD2 matching over 7 bases. The CDR3 spans 13 residues. V lost 11 bases and J lost 10; bases outside the gene matches: 14. Germline V lookup: CDR1 ENHRY, CDR2 SYGVKD. CDR3 sequence: CAVSGTGEGEQFF. In DNA form, the CDR3 reads TGTGCCGTCTCTGGGACCGGGGAGGGCGAGCAGTTCTTC.

The chain links TRBV5-1 to TRBJ2-3; TRBD1 aligns across 11 bases. The CDR3 runs 17 residues. Unmatched junction bases numbered 5, after V lost 0 bases and J lost 2 bases. CDR1 and CDR2 from the germline V gene are SGHRS and YFSETQ. This CDR3 is CASSLEGTGGYTDTQYF. In DNA, the CDR3 is TGCGCCAGCAGCTTGGAGGGGACAGGGGGATACACAGATACGCAGTATTTT.

This clone was seen once. The gene calls are TRBV6-1 and TRBJ2-1, with D maybe TRBD2 (6 bases). This CDR3 has 12 residues. The V gene's germline CDR1 is MNHNS and CDR2 SASEGT. V lost 11 bases to trimming and J lost 10 bases, with 18 bases between them. The CDR3 region is CAVTWLSGEQFF. The DNA of the CDR3 is TGTGCCGTGACCTGGCTGAGCGGGGAGCAGTTCTTC.

The CDR3 region has the DNA TGTGCCAGCTCACCCTCCGGGACAGGCCCATCGTACCACTTT. The encoded protein is CASSPSGTGPSYHF. V usage is TRBV18 and J usage is TRBJ1-6, with 8 nucleotides matching TRBD1. CDR1 is KGHSH, CDR2 LQKENI, per germline. This CDR3 has 14 amino acids. Trimming cost V 3 bases and J 18 bases; bases outside gene matches: 13. Full variable domain (outside the CDR3, taken from reference TRBV18 and TRBJ1-6): NAGVMQNPRHLVRRRGQEARLRCSPMKGHSHVYWYRQLPEEGLKFMVYLQKENIIDESGMPKERFSAEFPKEGPSILRIQQVVRGDSAAYFCASSPSGTGPSYHFGNGTRLTVT.

This chain uses TRBV19 with TRBJ2-3; 7 bases line up with TRBD1. CDR1 and CDR2 from the germline V gene are LNHDA and SQIVND (reference sequence). CDR3 length equals 16 residues. Losses at the gene ends were 7 bases for V and 2 bases for J; bases not matched to a gene: 12. This chain's CDR3 is CASNPGPGQFTDTQYF. The CDR3 region has the DNA TGTGCCAGTAACCCGGGGCCGGGACAGTTCACAGATACGCAGTATTTT.

This rearrangement joins TRBV29-1 to TRBJ1-3; D is unresolved. Germline CDR1 is SQVTM and CDR2 is ANQGSEA. V was pared by 4 bases and J by 3 bases, with 10 bases between. The CDR3 extends over 13 amino acids. The CDR3 DNA follows: TGCAGCGTTGCATTCAGGCGTGGAAACACCATATATTTT. This translates into CSVAFRRGNTIYF.

The V call is TRBV2, the J call TRBJ1-2, with D maybe TRBD1 (5 bases). From germline, CDR1 is SNHLY and CDR2 FYNNEI. The CDR3 totals 15 residues. V shed 0 bases and J shed 4 bases, with 12 bases lying between them. The DNA of the CDR3 is TGTGCCAGCAGTGAAGCAGTTAGACAGTTCTATGGCTACACCTTC. Translated: CASSEAVRQFYGYTF.